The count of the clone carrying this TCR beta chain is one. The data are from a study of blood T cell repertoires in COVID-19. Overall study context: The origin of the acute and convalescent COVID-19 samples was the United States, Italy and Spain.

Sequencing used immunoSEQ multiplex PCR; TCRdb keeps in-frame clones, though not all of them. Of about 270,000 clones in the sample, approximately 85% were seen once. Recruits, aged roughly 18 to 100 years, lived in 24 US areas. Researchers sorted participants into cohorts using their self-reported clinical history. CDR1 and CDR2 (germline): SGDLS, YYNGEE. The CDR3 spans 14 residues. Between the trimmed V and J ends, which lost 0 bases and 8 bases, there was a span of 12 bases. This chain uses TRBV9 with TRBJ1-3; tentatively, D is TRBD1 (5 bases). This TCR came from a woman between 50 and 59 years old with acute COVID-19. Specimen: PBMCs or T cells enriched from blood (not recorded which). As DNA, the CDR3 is TGTGCCAGCAGCGTAGGGCAGGGAAGGTACACCATATATTTT. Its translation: CASSVGQGRYTIYF.